Shown below are 23 T cell receptor beta chains from a single sample sequenced in a study of neurological immune-mediated disorders. Noted time point: longitudinal time-point 2. TCRdb recomputed calls from the 5' RACE reads with MiXCR, one row per CDR3 protein. Of tens of thousands of distinct CDR3 sequences in the sample, less than 10% were seen once. Sequenced sample: PBMCs. All receptors come from a man in his thirties or forties in good health.

This clonotype was observed many times. The chain couples TRBV7-9 to TRBJ2-7, with 7 bases matching TRBD1. Germline CDR1 and CDR2: SEHNR and FQNEAQ (reference sequence). Trimming removed 4 bases from V and 5 bases from J; junction bases left unmatched: 11. The length of the CDR3 is 15 residues. Written as DNA, the CDR3 is TGTGCCAGCAGCTCAACCACAGGGGTCCGGGACGAGCAGTACTTC. Residues: CASSSTTGVRDEQYF.

The table lists this clonotype with many counts. J is TRBJ1-5 and V is TRBV20-1; TRBD1 agrees at 10 bases. The trim removed 1 base at V and 7 bases at J, leaving 16 bases unmatched. CDR3 length: 18 amino acids. CDR1 and CDR2 (germline): DFQATT, SNEGSKA (reference sequence). CDR3 DNA: TGCAGTGCTAGAGTTCCCAACCGACAGGGGGCTTCGGGGCAGCCCCAGCATTTT. Translation gives CSARVPNRQGASGQPQHF.

Ten or more counts support this clonotype. This sequence joins TRBV7-3 and TRBJ1-1; 7 bases agree with TRBD1. Germline lookup yields CDR1 SGHTA and CDR2 FQGTGA. V trimming: 5 bases; J trimming: 2 bases; junction bases outside the gene matches: 5. This CDR3 contains 14 residues. The CDR3 region is CASSLGTANTEAFF. CDR3 bases: TGTGCCAGCAGCCTTGGGACAGCAAACACTGAAGCTTTCTTT. Drawing the rest from reference TRBV7-3 and TRBJ1-1, the complete variable domain is GAGVSQTPSNKVTEKGKYVELRCDPISGHTALYWYRQSLGQGPEFLIYFQGTGAADDSGLPNDRFFAVRPEGSVSTLKIQRTERGDSAVYLCASSLGTANTEAFFGQGTRLTVV.

This clonotype has a count of ten or more. This chain links TRBV9 with TRBJ2-1; 8 bases are shared with TRBD1. The length of the CDR3 is 15 residues. Losses at the gene ends were 4 bases for V and 4 bases for J; bases not matched to a gene: 7. Germline V gene data show CDR1 as SGDLS and CDR2 as YYNGEE. CDR3 sequence: CASSPRGQEYNEQFF. The CDR3 bases are TGTGCCAGCAGCCCAAGGGGACAGGAATACAATGAGCAGTTCTTC.

At least ten counts were recorded for this clonotype. This chain links TRBV11-1 with TRBJ2-5; no reliable D call. Trimming pared 4 bases from V and 7 bases from J, leaving 10 bases between. Germline V gives CDR1 SGHAT, CDR2 FQDESV (reference sequence). CDR3 length: 12 residues. The CDR3 region is CASSSGRLTQYF. CDR3 bases: TGTGCCAGCAGCTCTGGGCGCTTGACCCAGTACTTC.

This clonotype has ten or more counts. The V and J genes are TRBV20-1 and TRBJ2-2; D may match TRBD1 or TRBD2 (5 bases each). Trimming removed 5 bases at V and 6 bases at J, with 25 bases between. This CDR3 region has 17 residues. Germline values: CDR1 DFQATT, CDR2 SNEGSKA (reference sequence). The CDR3 loop is CSAPQLTVGASAGELFF. The CDR3 DNA follows: TGCAGTGCTCCACAGTTAACGGTCGGGGCTTCGGCCGGGGAGCTGTTTTTT.

This clonotype appeared many times. The CDR3 coding sequence is TGTGCCAGCAGCGGGACATGGGCCACTGAAGCTTTCTTT. It translates to CASSGTWATEAFF. This chain uses TRBV9 with TRBJ1-1, with D maybe TRBD1 (5 bases). This CDR3 is 13 amino acids long. The germline V gene encodes CDR1 SGDLS and CDR2 YYNGEE. V shed 3 bases and J shed 4 bases, with 10 bases lying between them.

This clonotype occurred many times. The V and J genes are TRBV28 and TRBJ1-6, with TRBD1 matching 7 bases. CDR1 and CDR2 (germline): MDHEN, SYDVKM. Germline trimming cut 7 bases from V and 6 bases from J; bases unmatched to any gene: 6. The CDR3 consists of 14 residues. The CDR3 here is CASTTGSSNSPLHF. CDR3 nucleotide sequence: TGTGCCAGCACGACAGGGAGTAGTAATTCACCCCTCCACTTT.

This clonotype was recorded many times. The chain recombines TRBV20-1 with TRBJ2-1; TRBD1 might be the D (5 bases). V was shortened by 0 bases and J by 6 bases, with 18 bases between the two germline ends. The CDR3 sequence is 16 residues long. Germline CDR1 reads DFQATT; CDR2 reads SNEGSKA (reference sequence). CDR3 protein: CSARDGARVVVNEQFF. The CDR3 bases are TGCAGTGCTAGAGATGGGGCCAGGGTGGTGGTCAATGAGCAGTTCTTC.

The sample holds many counts of this clonotype. The chain carries TRBV6-1 and TRBJ1-5, with 7 nucleotides matching TRBD1. This CDR3 comprises 13 residues. The J segment lost 4 bases and the V segment lost 8 bases, leaving 5 bases of the junction unmatched. The V gene's germline CDR1 is MNHNS and CDR2 SASEGT. The CDR3 sequence is CASVGQVNQPQHF. The DNA for the CDR3 is TGTGCCAGCGTTGGACAGGTAAATCAGCCCCAGCATTTT.

This clonotype occurred many times. The V and J genes are TRBV7-8 and TRBJ2-7, with TRBD2 as a possible D gene (6 bases). This CDR3 is 17 amino acids long. V lost 3 bases to trimming and J lost 5 bases, with 23 bases between them. Germline CDR1 and CDR2: SGHVS and FQNEAQ. CDR3 loop: CASSFGGNRASGNEQYF. The CDR3 bases are TGTGCCAGCAGCTTTGGAGGGAATCGGGCCTCTGGAAACGAGCAGTACTTC.

This clonotype was seen repeatedly, ten times or more. The chain combines TRBV20-1 with TRBJ2-7; 10 bases fit TRBD2. V was clipped by 2 bases and J by 3 bases; unmatched bases: 16. Germline assignment: CDR1 DFQATT and CDR2 SNEGSKA (reference sequence). The CDR3 length is 18 residues. CDR3 amino acids: CSARTDWVASGRIYEQYF. The CDR3 DNA reads TGCAGTGCTAGAACCGACTGGGTGGCTAGCGGGAGAATCTACGAGCAGTACTTC.

Only a few counts were recorded for this clonotype. CDR3 coding DNA: TGTGCCATCAGTGAGTCGACAACTAGCGGGAGTGGGGATACGCAGTATTTT. The encoded protein is CAISESTTSGSGDTQYF. The gene calls are TRBV10-3 and TRBJ2-3, with 11 bases aligning to TRBD2. CDR3 length: 17 amino acids. The germline CDR1 and CDR2 sequences are ENHRY and SYGVKD. V was clipped by 0 bases and J by 6 bases; unmatched bases: 8.

The sample holds many counts of this clonotype. The chain uses TRBV20-1 and TRBJ2-1; TRBD2 agrees at 8 bases. This CDR3 is 13 amino acids long. Unmatched junction bases numbered 3, after V lost 1 base and J lost 7 bases. The V gene's germline CDR1 is DFQATT and CDR2 SNEGSKA (reference sequence). The DNA of the CDR3 is TGCAGTGCTAGAGCTCGACTAGCGAATGAGCAGTTCTTC. The encoded protein is CSARARLANEQFF.

This clonotype was picked up a small number of times. This chain uses TRBV20-1 with TRBJ2-7, with a weak D call TRBD2 (7 bases). The CDR3 loop spans 13 amino acids. Per the germline V gene, CDR1 is DFQATT and CDR2 is SNEGSKA (reference sequence). The V gene lost 3 bases and the J gene lost 2 bases, with 11 bases spanning the gap. CDR3 loop: CSARGGAAYEQYF. Written as DNA, the CDR3 is TGCAGTGCTAGGGGGGGGGCGGCCTACGAGCAGTACTTC.

This clonotype was observed many times. This sequence joins TRBV6-1 and TRBJ2-1; 10 nucleotides match TRBD2. With V trimmed by 5 bases and J by 4 bases, 5 bases remained unmatched. CDR3 length equals 15 residues. The germline CDR1 and CDR2 sequences are MNHNS and SASEGT. The DNA of the CDR3 is TGTGCCAGCAGTAATCTAGCGGGAGATTACAATGAGCAGTTCTTC. This gives the protein CASSNLAGDYNEQFF.

This clonotype was recorded many times. The chain uses TRBV24-1 and TRBJ1-1; D unclear. The CDR3 is 13 amino acids. V was shortened by 4 bases and J by 7 bases, with 12 bases between the two germline ends. The germline gives CDR1 KGHDR, CDR2 SFDVKD. The CDR3 DNA reads as TGTGCCACCAGTGACGGCGGTCGCTTTGAAGCTTTCTTT. This sequence encodes CATSDGGRFEAFF.

This clonotype was picked up many times. The V and J genes are TRBV2 and TRBJ1-1; the match to TRBD1 covers 7 bases. CDR1 SNHLY and CDR2 FYNNEI come from the germline V gene. J was trimmed by 7 bases and V by 4 bases; bases with no gene match: 6. This CDR3 has 13 residues. The CDR3 region has the DNA TGTGCCAGCAGTGGAAAGGGGGCGAGTGAAGCTTTCTTT. Translation gives CASSGKGASEAFF.

This clonotype was seen ten or more times. The gene calls are TRBV7-8 and TRBJ1-5; D perhaps matches TRBD1 (6 bases). CDR1 and CDR2 (germline): SGHVS, FQNEAQ. This CDR3 spans 14 amino acids. V was cut by 6 bases and J by 4 bases, with 13 bases left in between. The CDR3 here is CASRRDTTNQPQHF. The CDR3 DNA reads TGTGCCAGCAGACGGGACACAACAAATCAGCCCCAGCATTTT. Variable domain in full (rest from reference TRBV7-8 and TRBJ1-5): GAGVSQSPRYKVAKRGQDVALRCDPISGHVSLFWYQQALGQGPEFLTYFQNEAQLDKSGLPSDRFFAERPEGSVSTLKIQRTQQEDSAVYLCASRRDTTNQPQHFGDGTRLSIL.

This clonotype was seen repeatedly, ten times or more. The chain uses TRBV3-1 and TRBJ1-2; tentatively, D is TRBD1 (6 bases). Trimming pared 0 bases from V and 4 bases from J, leaving 9 bases between. CDR1 and CDR2 (germline): LGHDT, YNNKEL (reference sequence). The length of the CDR3 is 14 residues. Written as DNA, the CDR3 is TGTGCCAGCAGCCAAGACGAGGGGGGCTATGGCTACACCTTC. Residues: CASSQDEGGYGYTF. Combining the CDR3 with reference TRBV3-1 and TRBJ1-2 gives the whole variable domain DTAVSQTPKYLVTQMGNDKSIKCEQNLGHDTMYWYKQDSKKFLKIMFSYNNKELIINETVPNRFSPKSPDKAHLNLHINSLELGDSAVYFCASSQDEGGYGYTFGSGTRLTVV.

This clonotype was seen at least ten times. The chain couples TRBV9 to TRBJ2-2; D not certain. V gave up 4 bases and J gave up 7 bases, with 14 bases separating them. The CDR3 is made up of 14 amino acids. Germline V gene data show CDR1 as SGDLS and CDR2 as YYNGEE. CDR3 in amino acids: CASSPWVADGELFF. The CDR3 DNA reads as TGTGCCAGCAGCCCTTGGGTCGCGGACGGGGAGCTGTTTTTT.

In this sample, this clonotype turned up once. The V gene is TRBV20-1, the J gene TRBJ2-1; TRBD2 aligns across 7 bases. There are 14 residues in the CDR3. Germline assignment: CDR1 DFQATT and CDR2 SNEGSKA (reference sequence). Trimming cost V 8 bases and J 4 bases; bases outside gene matches: 11. CDR3 nucleotide sequence: TGCAGTACAACGGGGGGAGCGGATTACAATGAGCAGTTCTTC. It codes for CSTTGGADYNEQFF.

In this sample, this clonotype turned up many times. This chain connects TRBV20-1 to TRBJ2-5; possible D gene TRBD2, 5 bases. Germline loops: CDR1 DFQATT, CDR2 SNEGSKA (reference sequence). The length of the CDR3 is 11 residues. Trimming stripped 6 bases from V and 4 bases from J, with 9 bases between. CDR3 loop: CSAVRGETQYF. The CDR3 DNA follows: TGCAGTGCCGTACGGGGAGAGACCCAGTACTTC.